The rows below give T cell receptor beta chains drawn from one sample of a study of CXCR3-negative and CXCR3-positive naive CD8 T cells. From its re-call of the 5' RACE reads, TCRdb lists each CDR3 protein once, without DNA. This sample contains 45,000 to 65,000 distinct CDR3 sequences. The sequenced sample consisted of memory CD8+ T cells from blood. The receptors were gathered from a human donor in good health. Some clones in this sample may be carry-over from other donors' samples. Each CDR3 is given with its conserved first and last residue. Size tells how often a clone was seen (once, few, many) or the class of an expanded clone, and some rows leave it out.

>TRBV7-8|14|.|TRBJ2-7
CASSLVSLAYEQYF
>TRBV20-1|13|medium-sized|TRBJ2-4
CSARRVGETGQYF
>TRBV28|12|.|TRBJ1-2
CASIADRGGYTF
>TRBV2|16|.|TRBJ2-3
CASSWGPGVGTDTQYF
>TRBV5-4|18|.|TRBJ2-2
CASSSRAVGSMKFGELFF
>TRBV7-2|14|.|TRBJ2-7
CASSFRLPGYEQYF
>TRBV29-1|14|.|TRBJ2-1
CSVPRGNTYNEQFF
>TRBV6-5|16|.|TRBJ2-5
CASSVGTKATQETQYF
>TRBV5-5|12|.|TRBJ2-1
CASSYGLDEQFF
>TRBV28|15|.|TRBJ2-7
CASSSGHGPTYEQYF
>TRBV20-1|13|.|TRBJ1-4
CSGEGPANEKLFF
>TRBV4-1|16|.|TRBJ2-7
CASSETPGGLSYEQYF
>TRBV6-2/TRBV6-3|16|.|TRBJ2-1
CASTMTLTDYYNEQFF
>TRBV2|11|.|TRBJ2-4
CATYDRNIQYF
>TRBV28|12|.|TRBJ2-1
CAPPGRDNEQFF
>TRBV7-2|14|.|TRBJ1-2
CASSSWTVNYGYTF
>TRBV19|13|.|TRBJ1-2
CASSIARQGGYTF